Given below is one T cell receptor (beta chain) in context. CDR3 size: 14 residues. Trimming stripped 5 bases from V and 2 bases from J, with 12 bases between. CDR1 and CDR2 from the germline V gene are SGHTA and FQGNSA. Clones were read by immunoSEQ multiplex PCR, and TCRdb kept only the in-frame ones, dropping some. The sample includes fewer than 250,000 clones, 82% of them seen just once. This entry comes from a study of blood T cell repertoires in COVID-19. Study in general: Researchers got acute and convalescent COVID-19 samples from the United States, Italy and Spain.

Seattle's cohort entered during active infection and was followed longitudinally. The origin of this receptor is an older woman with COVID-19, enrolled during active disease. Sequenced input: peripheral blood. The V gene is TRBV7-2, the J gene TRBJ1-1; D perhaps matches TRBD1 (6 bases). The CDR3 spells CASSRTAFNTEAFF. In DNA, the CDR3 is TGTGCCAGCAGCCGGACAGCGTTTAACACTGAAGCTTTCTTT.